This TCR beta chain was documented in a study of CD8+CD57+ T cells in acquired aplastic anemia. Overall study context: Across the sorted CD4+ and CD8+ cells, DNA amounts averaged about 3.1 ug.

CDR3 and TCR beta VDJ profiling relied on genomic DNA as the template. TCRdb fed the reads into MiXCR, producing one record per CDR3 protein. Among roughly 250,000 distinct CDR3 sequences listed, approximately 82% were seen once. The V and J ends lost 6 bases and 2 bases respectively, with 13 bases between them. CDR1 and CDR2 from the germline V gene are ENHRY and SYGVKD. This CDR3 spans 14 amino acids. The patients chosen for sequencing had shown expansion of CD8+CD57+ cells (detected by flow cytometry). Severe acquired aplastic anemia was the diagnosis recorded for all patients. At the time of blood sampling, patients had not yet received any therapy.

The sequenced sample was sorted CD4+, CD8+, or CD8+CD57+ T cells (not recorded which) from PBMCs. The clonotype comes from a human donor with aplastic anemia. The V and J genes are TRBV10-3 and TRBJ1-1; D remains ambiguous. DNA for the CDR3: TGTGCCATCAGCTACACAGCGTCTAACACTGAAGCTTTCTTT. Translated: CAISYTASNTEAFF.